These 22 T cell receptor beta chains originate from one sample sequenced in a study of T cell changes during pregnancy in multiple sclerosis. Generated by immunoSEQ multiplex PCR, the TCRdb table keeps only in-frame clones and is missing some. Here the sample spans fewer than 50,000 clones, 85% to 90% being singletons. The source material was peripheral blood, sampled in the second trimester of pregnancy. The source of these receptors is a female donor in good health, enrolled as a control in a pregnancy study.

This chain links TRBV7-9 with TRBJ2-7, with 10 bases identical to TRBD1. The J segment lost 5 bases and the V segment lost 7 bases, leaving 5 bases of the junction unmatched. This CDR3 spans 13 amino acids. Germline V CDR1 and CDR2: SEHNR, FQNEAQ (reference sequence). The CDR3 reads CASKGTGVHEQYF. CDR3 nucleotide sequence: TGTGCCAGCAAGGGGACAGGGGTCCACGAGCAGTACTTC.

In nucleotides, the CDR3 is TGTGCCAGCAGCTTGGGCGGGACAGGTAGGAACGAGCAGTACTTC. The encoded protein is CASSLGGTGRNEQYF. The chain links TRBV5-5 to TRBJ2-7; 8 nucleotides align to TRBD1. This CDR3 has 15 residues. V shed 0 bases, J shed 5 bases, and the junction held 7 bases outside the gene matches. Germline V CDR1 and CDR2: SGHKS, YYEKEE (reference sequence).

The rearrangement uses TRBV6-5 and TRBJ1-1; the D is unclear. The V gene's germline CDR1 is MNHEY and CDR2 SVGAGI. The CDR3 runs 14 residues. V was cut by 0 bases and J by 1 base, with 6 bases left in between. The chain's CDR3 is CASSYSEGNTEAFF. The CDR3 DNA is TGTGCCAGCAGTTACTCCGAGGGGAACACTGAAGCTTTCTTT.

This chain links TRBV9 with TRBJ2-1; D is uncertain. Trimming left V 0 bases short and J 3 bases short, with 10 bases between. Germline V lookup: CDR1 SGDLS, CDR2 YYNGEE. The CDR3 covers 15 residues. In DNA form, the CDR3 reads TGTGCCAGCAGCGTAGGAGAACTAAACTACAATGAGCAGTTCTTC. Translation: CASSVGELNYNEQFF.

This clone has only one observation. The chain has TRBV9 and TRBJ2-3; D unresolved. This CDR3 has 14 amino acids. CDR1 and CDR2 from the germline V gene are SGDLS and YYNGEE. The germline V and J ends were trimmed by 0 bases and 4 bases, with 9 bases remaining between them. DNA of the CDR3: TGTGCCAGCAGCGTAGAACCCGAGTCAGATACGCAGTATTTT. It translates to CASSVEPESDTQYF.

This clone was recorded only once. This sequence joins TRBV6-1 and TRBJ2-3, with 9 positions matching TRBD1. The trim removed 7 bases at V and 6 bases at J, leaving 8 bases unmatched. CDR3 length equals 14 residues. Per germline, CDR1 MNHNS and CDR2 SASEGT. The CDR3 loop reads CASMRDRVMDTQYF. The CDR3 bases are TGTGCCAGCATGCGGGACAGGGTCATGGATACGCAGTATTTT.

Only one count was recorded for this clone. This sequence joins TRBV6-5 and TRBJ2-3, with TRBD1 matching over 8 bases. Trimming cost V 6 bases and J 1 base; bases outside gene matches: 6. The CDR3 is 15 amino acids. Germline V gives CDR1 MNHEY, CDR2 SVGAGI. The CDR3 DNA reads TGTGCCAGCAGCGACCTGGACAGGGGCACAGATACGCAGTATTTT. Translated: CASSDLDRGTDTQYF.

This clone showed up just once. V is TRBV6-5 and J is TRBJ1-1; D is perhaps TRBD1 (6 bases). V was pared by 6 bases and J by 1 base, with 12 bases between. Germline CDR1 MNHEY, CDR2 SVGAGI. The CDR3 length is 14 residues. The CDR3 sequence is CASRPGGQNTEAFF. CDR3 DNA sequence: TGTGCCAGCAGGCCGGGGGGGCAGAACACTGAAGCTTTCTTT.

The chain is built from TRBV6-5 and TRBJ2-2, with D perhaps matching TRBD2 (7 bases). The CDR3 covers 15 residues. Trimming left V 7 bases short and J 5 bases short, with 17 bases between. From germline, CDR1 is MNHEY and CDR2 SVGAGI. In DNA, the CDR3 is TGTGCCAGCATCCTCGAGGGGGGGCCTACCGGGGAGCTGTTTTTT. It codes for CASILEGGPTGELFF.

CDR3 sequence (DNA): TGTGCCAGCAGTACACGGGCACTAGCGGGAGAGGCAGGATTCGGGAACATTCAGTACTTC. Its protein is CASSTRALAGEAGFGNIQYF. The chain is built from TRBV28 and TRBJ2-4; TRBD2 aligns across 11 bases. The CDR3 totals 20 residues. V was pared by 5 bases and J by 7 bases, with 22 bases of the junction left unmatched. Germline CDR1 is MDHEN and CDR2 is SYDVKM.

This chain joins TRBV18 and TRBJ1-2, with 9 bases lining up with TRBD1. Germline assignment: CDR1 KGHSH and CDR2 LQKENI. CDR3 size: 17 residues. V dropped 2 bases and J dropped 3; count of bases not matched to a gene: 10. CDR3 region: CASSPKPSGQGYYGYTF. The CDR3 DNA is TGTGCCAGCTCACCAAAGCCATCGGGACAGGGTTACTATGGCTACACCTTC. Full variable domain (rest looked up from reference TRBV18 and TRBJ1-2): NAGVMQNPRHLVRRRGQEARLRCSPMKGHSHVYWYRQLPEEGLKFMVYLQKENIIDESGMPKERFSAEFPKEGPSILRIQQVVRGDSAAYFCASSPKPSGQGYYGYTFGSGTRLTVV.

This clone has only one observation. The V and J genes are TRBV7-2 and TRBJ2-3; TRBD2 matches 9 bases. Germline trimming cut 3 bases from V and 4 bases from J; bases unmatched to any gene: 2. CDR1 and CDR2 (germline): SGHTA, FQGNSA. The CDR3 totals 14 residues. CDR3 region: CASSFGGGADTQYF. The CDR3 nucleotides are TGTGCCAGCAGCTTCGGCGGGGGGGCAGATACGCAGTATTTT.

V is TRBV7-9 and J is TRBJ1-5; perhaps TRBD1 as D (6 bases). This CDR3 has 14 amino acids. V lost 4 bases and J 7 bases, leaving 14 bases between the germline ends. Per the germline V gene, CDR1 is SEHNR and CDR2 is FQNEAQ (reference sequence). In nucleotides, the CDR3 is TGTGCCAGCAGCTCCCACAGGGACGGGCAGCCCCAGCATTTT. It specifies CASSSHRDGQPQHF.

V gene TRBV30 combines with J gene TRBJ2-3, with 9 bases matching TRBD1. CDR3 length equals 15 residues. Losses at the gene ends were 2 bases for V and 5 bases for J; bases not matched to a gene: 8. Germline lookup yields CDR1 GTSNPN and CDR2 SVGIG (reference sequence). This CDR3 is CAWSPGTGRGDTQYF. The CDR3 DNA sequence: TGTGCCTGGAGTCCCGGGACAGGGAGGGGAGATACGCAGTATTTT.

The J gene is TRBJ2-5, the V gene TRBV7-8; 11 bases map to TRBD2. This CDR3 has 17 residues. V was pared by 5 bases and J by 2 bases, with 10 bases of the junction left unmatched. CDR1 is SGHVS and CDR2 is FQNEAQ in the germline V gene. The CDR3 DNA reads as TGTGCCAGCAGCCCCCTTGTCGCTAGCGGGGGGCAAGAGACCCAGTACTTC. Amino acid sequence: CASSPLVASGGQETQYF.

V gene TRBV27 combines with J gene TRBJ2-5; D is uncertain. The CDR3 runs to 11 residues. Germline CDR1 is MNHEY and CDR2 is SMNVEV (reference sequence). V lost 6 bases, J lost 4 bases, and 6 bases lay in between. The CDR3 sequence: CASRSSETQYF. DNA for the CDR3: TGTGCCAGCAGGAGCTCAGAGACCCAGTACTTC.

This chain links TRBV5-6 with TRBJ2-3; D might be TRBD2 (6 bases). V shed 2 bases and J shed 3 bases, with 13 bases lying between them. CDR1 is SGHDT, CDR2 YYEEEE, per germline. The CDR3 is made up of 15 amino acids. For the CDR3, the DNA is TGTGCCAGCAGCTTTATTCAGGGAGGTACAGATACGCAGTATTTT. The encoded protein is CASSFIQGGTDTQYF.

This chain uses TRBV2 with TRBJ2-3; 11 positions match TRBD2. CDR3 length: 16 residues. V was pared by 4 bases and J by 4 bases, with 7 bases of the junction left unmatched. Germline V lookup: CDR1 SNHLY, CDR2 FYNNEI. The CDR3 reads CASSGGGLAVADTQYF. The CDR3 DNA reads TGTGCCAGCAGTGGGGGGGGACTAGCGGTTGCAGATACGCAGTATTTT.

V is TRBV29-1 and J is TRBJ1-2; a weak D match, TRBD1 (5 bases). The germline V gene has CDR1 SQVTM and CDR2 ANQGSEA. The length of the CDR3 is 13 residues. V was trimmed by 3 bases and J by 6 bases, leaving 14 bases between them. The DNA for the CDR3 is TGCAGCGTTGAGTGGAGGGGCGCTAATGGCTACACCTTC. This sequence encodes CSVEWRGANGYTF.

DNA for the CDR3: TGTGCCAGCAGTTCCGGGGCTAGCGGGCCGAAGAATGAGCAGTTCTTC. It is translated as CASSSGASGPKNEQFF. The V gene is TRBV6-4, the J gene TRBJ2-1; TRBD2 agrees at 8 bases. The CDR3 covers 16 residues. Germline loops: CDR1 MRHNA, CDR2 SNTAGT. The trim removed 5 bases at V and 7 bases at J, leaving 13 bases unmatched.

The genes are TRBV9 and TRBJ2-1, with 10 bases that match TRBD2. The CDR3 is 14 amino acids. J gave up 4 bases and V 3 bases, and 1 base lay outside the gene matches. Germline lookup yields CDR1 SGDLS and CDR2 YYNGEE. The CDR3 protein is CASSGSGGYNEQFF. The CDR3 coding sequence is TGTGCCAGCAGCGGTAGCGGGGGGTACAATGAGCAGTTCTTC.

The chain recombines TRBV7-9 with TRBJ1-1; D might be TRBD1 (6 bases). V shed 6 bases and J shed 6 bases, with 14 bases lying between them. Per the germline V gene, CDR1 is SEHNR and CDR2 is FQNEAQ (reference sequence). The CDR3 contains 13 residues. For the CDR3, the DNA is TGTGCCAGCAGACCCGGGACAAAGGCTGAAGCTTTCTTT. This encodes CASRPGTKAEAFF.